The 20 T cell receptor beta chains in this list originate from one sample, sequenced in a study of blood T cell repertoires in COVID-19 (dated by TCRdb to about 2020). Library generation was performed with the immunoSEQ multiplex PCR assay. The source is immuneACCESS, and TCRdb retained only in-frame sequences with V and J called. Part of the clones is not carried over; for the studies checked, unresolved V genes explain less than half of this, and the remainder is unexplained. The sample profile shows around 130,000 clones; approximately 80% of them were found once. Roughly 9.7% of the sample belongs to the ten largest clones. Sequencing was performed on peripheral blood. These receptors all stem from a man in his forties with active or convalescent COVID-19.

This clone was counted a few times. The rearrangement uses TRBV3-1 (or the pseudogene TRBV3-2) and TRBJ1-2; TRBD1 aligns across 7 bases. The length of the CDR3 is 14 residues. V trimming: 1 base; J trimming: 8 bases; junction bases outside the gene matches: 7. CDR1 and CDR2 (germline): LGHDT, YNNKEL (reference sequence). Here the CDR3 reads CASSQVKGAGGYTF. The DNA of the CDR3 is TGTGCCAGCAGCCAAGTGAAGGGGGCAGGGGGCTACACCTTC.

The rearrangement uses TRBV11-2 and TRBJ1-5; no clear D. V lost 4 bases and J lost 2, with 9 bases in between. Germline V gene sequence: CDR1 SGHAT, CDR2 FQNNGV. There are 14 residues in the CDR3. The CDR3 spells CASSSTERNQPQHF. DNA for the CDR3: TGTGCCAGCAGCTCCACGGAGCGCAATCAGCCCCAGCATTTT.

J is TRBJ1-2 and V is TRBV12-5; TRBD1 matches at 8 bases. After removal of 4 bases from V and 7 bases from J, the junction contained 11 bases not matched to a gene. Germline values: CDR1 LGHNT, CDR2 FRNRAP. The CDR3 consists of 15 residues. This chain's CDR3 is CASGSDDRGSAGYTF. The CDR3 DNA reads TGTGCTAGTGGTTCAGACGACAGGGGATCGGCTGGCTACACCTTC.

The chain recombines TRBV24-1 with TRBJ2-5, with D possibly being TRBD2 (7 bases). Germline V lookup: CDR1 KGHDR, CDR2 SFDVKD. V shed 5 bases and J shed 3 bases, with 15 bases lying between them. The CDR3 contains 15 residues. As DNA, the CDR3 is TGTGCCACCAGTGCTGGGGGAGGGACAAAAGAGACCCAGTACTTC. This sequence encodes CATSAGGGTKETQYF.

The chain uses TRBV9 and TRBJ1-3, with D unresolved. V lost 2 bases and J 0 bases, leaving 12 bases between the germline ends. The CDR3 is 16 amino acids. Germline CDR1 is SGDLS and CDR2 is YYNGEE. In DNA form, the CDR3 reads TGTGCCAGCAGCGTCGGAGGACCTTCCTCTGGAAACACCATATATTTT. This sequence encodes CASSVGGPSSGNTIYF.

The chain carries TRBV9 and TRBJ2-5, with D tentatively TRBD1 (6 bases). The CDR3 is 14 amino acids. The V and J ends lost 1 base and 3 bases respectively, with 10 bases between them. Germline-derived CDR1 and CDR2 are SGDLS and YYNGEE. The CDR3 region has the DNA TGTGCCAGCAGCGTACTAGCAGGGGAAGAGACCCAGTACTTC. It yields the protein CASSVLAGEETQYF.

The rearrangement uses TRBV11-2 and TRBJ2-2, with 8 nucleotides matching TRBD1. Unmatched junction bases numbered 2, after V lost 4 bases and J lost 1 base. CDR3 length equals 15 residues. In germline, CDR1 is SGHAT, CDR2 FQNNGV. CDR3 region: CASSWGTGNTGELFF. CDR3 DNA: TGTGCCAGCAGCTGGGGGACAGGGAACACCGGGGAGCTGTTTTTT.

This clone has only a few counts. This sequence joins TRBV4-3 and TRBJ2-3; a possible D gene is TRBD2 (7 bases). The V gene lost 3 bases and the J gene lost 3 bases, with 19 bases spanning the gap. Germline assignment: CDR1 LGHNA and CDR2 YSLEER. This CDR3 has 17 residues. In DNA, the CDR3 is TGCGCCAGCAGCCATGGAAGGCGGGGGCCTAAGACAGATACGCAGTATTTT. The encoded protein is CASSHGRRGPKTDTQYF.

This chain connects TRBV5-1 to TRBJ2-7, with TRBD1 matching over 12 bases. The CDR3 extends over 15 amino acids. Trimming took 3 bases from V and 3 from J; bases not matched to a gene: 4. CDR1 and CDR2 (germline): SGHRS, YFSETQ. CDR3 nucleotide sequence: TGCGCCAGCAGCTGGGGACAGGGGGCGAACTACGAGCAGTACTTC. This encodes CASSWGQGANYEQYF.

The count of this clone is one. The V gene is TRBV7-9, the J gene TRBJ1-4; 8 positions agree with TRBD1. CDR3 length: 13 residues. Germline loops: CDR1 SEHNR, CDR2 FQNEAQ (reference sequence). With V trimmed by 8 bases and J by 3 bases, 2 bases remained unmatched. CDR3 region: CASSGGSNEKLFF. Here the CDR3 DNA reads TGTGCCAGCTCAGGGGGCTCTAATGAAAAACTGTTTTTT.

V and J are TRBV9 and TRBJ1-1; D is ambiguous. Trimming took 3 bases from V and 1 from J, leaving 7 bases between them. The CDR3 length is 13 residues. The germline V gene encodes CDR1 SGDLS and CDR2 YYNGEE. In DNA, the CDR3 is TGTGCCAGCAGCGACTATAGGAACACTGAAGCTTTCTTT. Translation gives CASSDYRNTEAFF.

The chain has TRBV19 and TRBJ1-1, with D possibly being TRBD1 (6 bases). The CDR3 is 18 amino acids. The germline V gene encodes CDR1 LNHDA and CDR2 SQIVND (reference sequence). V was shortened by 3 bases and J by 1 base, with 21 bases between the two germline ends. The CDR3 DNA reads as TGTGCCAGTAGTATGGGGTCGGGGGGACAACAAAGGAACACTGAAGCTTTCTTT. This encodes CASSMGSGGQQRNTEAFF. The full variable domain, with the rest looked up from reference TRBV19 and TRBJ1-1, is DGGITQSPKYLFRKEGQNVTLSCEQNLNHDAMYWYRQDPGQGLRLIYYSQIVNDFQKGDIAEGYSVSREKKESFPLTVTSAQKNPTAFYLCASSMGSGGQQRNTEAFFGQGTRLTVV.

The genes are TRBV18 and TRBJ1-1; 7 bases align to TRBD1. Germline V gives CDR1 KGHSH, CDR2 LQKENI. V shed 4 bases and J 1 base; nucleotides not matched to a gene: 9. CDR3 length: 16 residues. The CDR3 loop is CASSQQGYPWNTEAFF. As DNA, the CDR3 is TGTGCCAGCTCACAACAGGGGTACCCGTGGAACACTGAAGCTTTCTTT.

This clone was recorded once. V usage is TRBV2 and J usage is TRBJ2-7, with 9 bases identical to TRBD1. V shed 6 bases and J 3 bases; nucleotides not matched to a gene: 9. Germline CDR1 SNHLY, CDR2 FYNNEI. The CDR3 contains 15 residues. The CDR3 nucleotides are TGTGCCAGCAGCAGGAGGGGGACAGGGCTCTACGAGCAGTACTTC. It yields the protein CASSRRGTGLYEQYF.

The gene calls are TRBV6-5 and TRBJ1-5; D remains ambiguous. CDR1 is MNHEY and CDR2 is SVGAGI in the germline V gene. Trimming removed 5 bases from V and 6 bases from J, with 8 bases in between. There are 12 residues in the CDR3. This chain's CDR3 is CASSPYSQPQHF. The CDR3 bases are TGTGCCAGCAGTCCTTACAGTCAGCCCCAGCATTTT.

This clone was seen a handful of times. The chain combines TRBV18 with TRBJ2-7, with 7 bases fitting TRBD1. J was trimmed by 3 bases and V by 1 base; bases with no gene match: 9. Germline CDR1 is KGHSH and CDR2 is LQKENI. The length of the CDR3 is 16 residues. For the CDR3, the DNA is TGTGCCAGCTCACCACTTGGGAACAGGGGCTTCTACGAGCAGTACTTC. Translation: CASSPLGNRGFYEQYF.

This chain links TRBV11-2 with TRBJ1-2, with 10 bases that match TRBD1. CDR3 length: 14 residues. V shed 3 bases and J 7 bases; nucleotides not matched to a gene: 5. Germline values: CDR1 SGHAT, CDR2 FQNNGV. The CDR3 loop is CASSLGQGLLGYTF. The CDR3 DNA reads TGTGCCAGCAGCTTGGGACAGGGGCTTCTTGGCTACACCTTC. The variable domain in full, with the rest retrieved from reference TRBV11-2 and TRBJ1-2, is EAGVAQSPRYKIIEKRQSVAFWCNPISGHATLYWYQQILGQGPKLLIQFQNNGVVDDSQLPKDRFSAERLKGVDSTLKIQPAKLEDSAVYLCASSLGQGLLGYTFGSGTRLTVV.

V usage is TRBV6-2 or TRBV6-3 and J usage is TRBJ2-1; tentatively, D is TRBD2 (6 bases). The CDR3 covers 18 residues. V was pared by 2 bases and J by 0 bases, with 17 bases between. Per germline, CDR1 MNHEY and CDR2 SVGEGT. In DNA, the CDR3 is TGTGCCAGCAGTTACCTTCTAGCTCTGGGGGGCTCCTACAATGAGCAGTTCTTC. Translating gives CASSYLLALGGSYNEQFF.

This chain connects TRBV15 to TRBJ2-3; 8 nucleotides line up with TRBD2. J gave up 0 bases and V 3 bases, and 8 bases lay outside the gene matches. The CDR3 has 17 residues. CDR1 is LNHNV and CDR2 is YYDKDF in the germline V gene (reference sequence). In DNA, the CDR3 is TGTGCCACCAGCAGTCTAGGGACTAGTGCTAGCACAGATACGCAGTATTTT. Protein sequence: CATSSLGTSASTDTQYF.

This clone has only one observation. The chain joins TRBV10-1 to TRBJ2-7; 10 bases agree with TRBD2. This CDR3 has 18 amino acids. CDR1 and CDR2 from the germline V gene are WNHNN and SYGVQD (reference sequence). V trimming: 5 bases; J trimming: 3 bases; junction bases outside the gene matches: 16. CDR3 region: CASSLEGLAGAILYEQYF. DNA for the CDR3: TGCGCCAGCAGTCTGGAAGGGCTAGCGGGGGCCATCCTCTACGAGCAGTACTTC.